Presented here are 5 T cell receptor beta chains from one specimen sequenced in a study of blood T cell repertoires in COVID-19. This table comes from immunoSEQ multiplex PCR, and its TCRdb copy is limited to in-frame clones, with some not included. Altogether 300,000 or so clones are present, 90% being singletons, with the ten largest covering less than 3.5%. Material: peripheral blood. The origin of the receptors is a woman in her thirties with COVID-19, enrolled during active disease.

The V gene is TRBV2, the J gene TRBJ2-7; 9 bases align to TRBD1. Germline CDR1 reads SNHLY; CDR2 reads FYNNEI. V lost 4 bases, J lost 6 bases, and 13 bases stayed unmatched. The CDR3 sequence is 16 residues long. CDR3 coding DNA: TGTGCCAGCAGTGGGGTCCGCGACAGGGGGTCTCGCGAGCAGTACTTC. This translates into CASSGVRDRGSREQYF.

The chain joins TRBV27 to TRBJ2-5; a possible D gene is TRBD1 (6 bases). This CDR3 region has 15 residues. Germline assignment: CDR1 MNHEY and CDR2 SMNVEV (reference sequence). V was shortened by 10 bases and J by 4 bases, with 22 bases between the two germline ends. This chain's CDR3 is CATKIGVTGTETQYF. The CDR3 coding sequence is TGTGCCACTAAAATCGGGGTCACAGGGACAGAGACCCAGTACTTC.

The V call is TRBV3-1 (or the pseudogene TRBV3-2), the J call TRBJ2-2, with 8 positions matching TRBD2. The V and J ends lost 2 bases and 5 bases, in that order; junction bases with no gene match: 7. The CDR3 sequence is 16 residues long. Germline values: CDR1 LGHDT, CDR2 YNNKEL (reference sequence). The CDR3 sequence is CASSQQTSADTGELFF. CDR3 in DNA: TGTGCCAGCAGCCAACAGACTAGCGCAGATACCGGGGAGCTGTTTTTT.

The V and J genes are TRBV6-4 and TRBJ2-3; the match to TRBD2 covers 8 bases. V shed 0 bases, J shed 2 bases, and the junction held 7 bases outside the gene matches. This CDR3 spans 17 amino acids. The germline gives CDR1 MRHNA, CDR2 SNTAGT. Written as DNA, the CDR3 is TGTGCCAGCAGTGACTCGATACTAGCGGCAAACACAGATACGCAGTATTTT. The encoded protein is CASSDSILAANTDTQYF.

This sequence joins TRBV2 and TRBJ1-5; TRBD1 matches 8 bases. The CDR3 runs to 16 residues. Germline values: CDR1 SNHLY, CDR2 FYNNEI. J was trimmed by 2 bases and V by 6 bases; bases with no gene match: 9. The CDR3 region has the DNA TGTGCCAGCAGACTAACAGGGACAGGTGGCAATCAGCCCCAGCATTTT. Its translation is CASRLTGTGGNQPQHF.